Described below is a single T cell receptor (beta chain) sequence and its context. V shed 6 bases and J shed 2 bases, with 16 bases lying between them. Germline V gives CDR1 MDHEN, CDR2 SYDVKM. The CDR3 length is 15 residues. These data are taken from a study of OX40 agonist ivuxolimab in advanced cancers. TCRdb keeps only in-frame clones here, not all; method: immunoSEQ multiplex PCR. The sample has around 60,000 clones, roughly three quarters seen once. The origin of this receptor is an adult with an advanced solid tumor such as melanoma, head and neck, liver or kidney cancer. This sample comprised CD4+ or CD8+ T cells sorted from blood, obtained in a trial of the OX40 agonist ivuxolimab. The chain links TRBV28 to TRBJ1-2, with D possibly TRBD1 on 5 matching bases. In nucleotides, the CDR3 is TGTGCCAGCAGCCCCGGGGGACCGATCAACTATGGCTACACCTTC. Its protein is CASSPGGPINYGYTF.